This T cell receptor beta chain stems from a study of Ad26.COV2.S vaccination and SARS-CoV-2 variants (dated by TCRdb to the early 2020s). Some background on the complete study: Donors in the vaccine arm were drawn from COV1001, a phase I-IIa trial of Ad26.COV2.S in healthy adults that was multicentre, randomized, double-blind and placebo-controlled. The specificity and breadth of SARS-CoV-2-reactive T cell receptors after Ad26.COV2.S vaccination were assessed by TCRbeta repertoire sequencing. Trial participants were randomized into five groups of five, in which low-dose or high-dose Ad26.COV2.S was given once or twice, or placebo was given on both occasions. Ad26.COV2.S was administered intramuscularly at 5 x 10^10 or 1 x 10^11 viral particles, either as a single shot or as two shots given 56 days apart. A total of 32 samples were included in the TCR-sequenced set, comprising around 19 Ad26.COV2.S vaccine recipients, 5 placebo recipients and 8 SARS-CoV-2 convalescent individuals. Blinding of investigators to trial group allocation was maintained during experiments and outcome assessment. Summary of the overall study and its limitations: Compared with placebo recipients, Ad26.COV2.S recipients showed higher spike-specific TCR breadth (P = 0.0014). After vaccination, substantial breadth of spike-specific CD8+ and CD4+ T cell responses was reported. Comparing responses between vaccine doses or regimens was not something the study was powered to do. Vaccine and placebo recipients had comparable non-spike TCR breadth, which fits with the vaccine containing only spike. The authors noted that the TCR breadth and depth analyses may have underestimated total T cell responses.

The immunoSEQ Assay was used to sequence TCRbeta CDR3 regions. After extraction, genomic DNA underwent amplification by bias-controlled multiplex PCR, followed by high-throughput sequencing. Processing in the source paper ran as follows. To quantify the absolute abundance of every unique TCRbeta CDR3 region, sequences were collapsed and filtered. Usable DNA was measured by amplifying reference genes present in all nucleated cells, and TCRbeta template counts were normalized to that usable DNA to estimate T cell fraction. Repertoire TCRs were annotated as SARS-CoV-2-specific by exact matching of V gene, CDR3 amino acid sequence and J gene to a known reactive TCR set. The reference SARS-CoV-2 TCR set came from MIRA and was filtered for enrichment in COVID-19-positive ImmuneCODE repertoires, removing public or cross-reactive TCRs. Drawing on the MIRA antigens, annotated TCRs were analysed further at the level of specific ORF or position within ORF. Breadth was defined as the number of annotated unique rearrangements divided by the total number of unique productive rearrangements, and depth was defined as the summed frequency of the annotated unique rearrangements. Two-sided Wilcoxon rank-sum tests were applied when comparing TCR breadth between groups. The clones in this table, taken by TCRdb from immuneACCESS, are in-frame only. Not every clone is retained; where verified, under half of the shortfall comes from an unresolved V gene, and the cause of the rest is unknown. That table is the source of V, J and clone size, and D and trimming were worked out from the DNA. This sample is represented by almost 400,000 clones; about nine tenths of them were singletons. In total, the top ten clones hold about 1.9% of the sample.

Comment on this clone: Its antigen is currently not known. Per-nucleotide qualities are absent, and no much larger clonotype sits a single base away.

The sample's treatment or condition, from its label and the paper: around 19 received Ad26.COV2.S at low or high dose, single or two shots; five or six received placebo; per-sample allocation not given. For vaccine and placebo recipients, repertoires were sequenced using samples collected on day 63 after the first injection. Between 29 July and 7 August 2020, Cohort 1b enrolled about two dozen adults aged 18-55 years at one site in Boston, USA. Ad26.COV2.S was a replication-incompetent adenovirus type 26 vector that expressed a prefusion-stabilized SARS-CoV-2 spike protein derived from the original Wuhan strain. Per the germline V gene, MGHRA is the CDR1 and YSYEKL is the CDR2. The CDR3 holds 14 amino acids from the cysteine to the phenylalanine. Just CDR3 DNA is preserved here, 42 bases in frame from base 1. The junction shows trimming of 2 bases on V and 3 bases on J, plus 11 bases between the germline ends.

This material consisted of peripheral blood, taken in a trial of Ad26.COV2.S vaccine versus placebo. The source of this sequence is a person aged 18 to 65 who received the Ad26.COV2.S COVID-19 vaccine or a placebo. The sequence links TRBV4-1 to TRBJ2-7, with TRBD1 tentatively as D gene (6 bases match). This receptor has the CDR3 CASSQLGQYYEQYF. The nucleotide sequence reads TGCGCCAGCAGCCAACTTGGACAGTACTACGAGCAGTACTTC.